This paragraph reports one TCR beta chain. The antigen this receptor binds is unknown. No much larger clonotype is one base removed from it; base qualities were not supplied. The library was generated by the immunoSEQ multiplex PCR assay. For most patients, genomic DNA was isolated with the Qiagen DNeasy Blood and Tissue Kit and shipped frozen to Adaptive Biotechnologies for TCR sequencing. Adaptive Biotechnologies carried out high-throughput TCR-beta CDR3 sequencing of genomic DNA for most patients. The paper's data handling went like this. TCR sequencing data for roughly 17 patients were retrieved from Adaptive's ImmunoSEQ software; a few other patients were processed with MiXCR and VDJtools. To correct CD4 versus CD8 sorting errors, sequences present in both subsets at a frequency ratio below 5:1 were removed. CDR3 nucleotide sequences shared between donor and recipient were removed because their origin could not be assigned. To be classed as alloreactive, a clone needed at least 2-fold expansion over unstimulated cells and a minimum CFSE-low frequency of 0.002% (template counts) or 0.001% (read counts). A clone was considered mappable if detected in the sequenced pre-transplant spleen, lymph node, or MLR CFSE-low populations of the donor or recipient. The cumulative frequency of alloreactive clones was calculated as a percentage of all sequences, weighted by copy number. The table was pulled from immuneACCESS by TCRdb, which kept in-frame rearrangements only. Such tables lose some clones; where checked, under half of the loss comes from unresolved V genes, and the rest has no known cause. That table gives V, J and clone size, and the DNA gave D and trimming. Recorded for this sample are 85,000 to 100,000 clones; approximately 90% of them occurred a single time. The top ten constitute about 0.072% of the sample.

As encoded in the germline V gene (reference sequence), CDR1 is SEHNR while CDR2 is FQNEAQ. The CDR3 starts with the cysteine, ends with the phenylalanine, and has 16 residues. Solely the CDR3 DNA is kept, with 48 bases framed from the first base. V is pared back by 5 bases and J by 0 bases, with 14 bases lying between the germline termini. The time point label here, explained by the study, means: cells obtained before transplantation from donor or recipient. CD3+CD4+ and CD3+CD8+ populations were FACS-sorted from unstimulated pre-transplant donor and recipient cells taken from spleen or lymph nodes. The data were taken from a study of graft-versus-host responses after intestinal transplantation (dated by TCRdb to the early 2020s). Some background on the complete study: Recipients received multivisceral, liver-intestinal, or isolated intestinal transplants. Rather than being sequenced by the commercial service, samples from a few later patients were sequenced in-house on an Illumina MiSeq and processed with MiXCR. Every recipient was given anti-thymocyte globulin induction, followed by around three years of maintenance tacrolimus and steroids. The cohort enrolled approximately 24 intestinal transplant recipients, one of whom was a retransplant, and 3 patients without pretransplant specimens were excluded. A peak of at least 4% donor T cells among recipient peripheral blood mononuclear cells was the definition used for donor T cell macrochimerism. Graft-versus-host and host-versus-graft alloreactive T cell clones were tracked in the graft, circulation and bone marrow after intestinal transplantation using bulk TCR-beta CDR3 sequencing. To identify alloreactive clones, pre-transplant mixed lymphocyte reaction products were sequenced and compared with unstimulated pre-transplant donor and recipient T cells.

General study outcomes and caveats: Conclusions were limited by the relatively low number and heterogeneity of intestinal transplant patients. Early after transplant, declines in HvG clones were associated with peak levels of circulating GvH clones. GvH clones turned up in recipient bone marrow, with some appearing earlier in ileal mucosa or blood, a pattern consistent with an intestinal mucosal origin. Patients with donor T cell macrochimerism had high GvH to HvG T cell clonal ratios in their allografts.

The sequenced sample was unstimulated CD8+ T cells sorted from spleen or lymph node cells, obtained before transplant. The rearrangement joined TRBV7-9 to TRBJ2-1; TRBD2 is possibly the D segment (6 matching bases). The receptor was derived from a human donor who was the organ donor for an intestinal transplant. The CDR3 protein: CASSQRDSPSYNEQFF. At the DNA level, the sequence is TGTGCCAGCAGCCAAAGGGACTCCCCCTCCTACAATGAGCAGTTCTTC. The reference TRBV7-9 and TRBJ2-1 proteins fill in what lies around the CDR3, so the full variable domain reads DTGVSQNPRHKITKRGQNVTFRCDPISEHNRLYWYRQTLGQGPEFLTYFQNEAQLEKSRLLSDRFSAERPKGSFSTLEIQRTEQGDSAMYLCASSQRDSPSYNEQFFGPGTRLTVL.